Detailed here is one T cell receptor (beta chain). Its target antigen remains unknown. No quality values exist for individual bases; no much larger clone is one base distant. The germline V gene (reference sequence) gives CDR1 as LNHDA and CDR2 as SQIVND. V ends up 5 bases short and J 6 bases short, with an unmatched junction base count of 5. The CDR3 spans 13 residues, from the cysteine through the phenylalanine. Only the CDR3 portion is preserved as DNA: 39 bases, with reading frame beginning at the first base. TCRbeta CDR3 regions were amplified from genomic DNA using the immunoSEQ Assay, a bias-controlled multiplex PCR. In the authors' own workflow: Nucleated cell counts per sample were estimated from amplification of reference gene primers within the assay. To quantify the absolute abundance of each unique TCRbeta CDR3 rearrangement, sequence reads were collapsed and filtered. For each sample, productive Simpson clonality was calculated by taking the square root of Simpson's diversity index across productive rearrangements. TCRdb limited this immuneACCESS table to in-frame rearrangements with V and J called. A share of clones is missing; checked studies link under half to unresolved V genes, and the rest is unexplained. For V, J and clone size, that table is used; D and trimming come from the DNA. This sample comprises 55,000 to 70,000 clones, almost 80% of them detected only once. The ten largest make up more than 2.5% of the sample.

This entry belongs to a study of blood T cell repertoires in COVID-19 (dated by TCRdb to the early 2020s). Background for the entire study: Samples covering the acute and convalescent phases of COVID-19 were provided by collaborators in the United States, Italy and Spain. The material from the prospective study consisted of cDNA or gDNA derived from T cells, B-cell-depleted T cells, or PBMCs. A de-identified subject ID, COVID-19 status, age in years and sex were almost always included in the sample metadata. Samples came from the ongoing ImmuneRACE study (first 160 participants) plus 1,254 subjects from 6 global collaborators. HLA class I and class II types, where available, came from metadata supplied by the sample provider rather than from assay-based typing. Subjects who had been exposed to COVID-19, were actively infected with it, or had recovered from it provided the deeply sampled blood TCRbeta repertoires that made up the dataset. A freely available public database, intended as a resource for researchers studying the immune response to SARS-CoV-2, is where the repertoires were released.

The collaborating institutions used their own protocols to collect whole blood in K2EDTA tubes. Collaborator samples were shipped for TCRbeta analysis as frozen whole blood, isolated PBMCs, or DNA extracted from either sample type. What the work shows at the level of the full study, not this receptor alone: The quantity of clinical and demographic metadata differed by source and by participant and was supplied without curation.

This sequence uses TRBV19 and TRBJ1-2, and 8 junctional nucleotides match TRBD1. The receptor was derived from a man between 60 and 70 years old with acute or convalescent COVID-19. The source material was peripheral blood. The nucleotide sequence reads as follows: TGTGCCAGTAGTCCCCGGACAGGGAATGGCTACACCTTC. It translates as CASSPRTGNGYTF.